These 32 T cell receptor beta chains came from one sample sequenced in a study of shared clonotypes between healthy human individuals. The assay was immunoSEQ multiplex PCR, and TCRdb's table has in-frame clones only and misses some. Among over 850,000 clones listed, around 78% were seen once. Sequencing was carried out using memory CD4+ T cells from PBMCs. Stated subset: CD45RA-negative fraction. The origin of the receptors is a man aged 18 to 29 in good health. Some clones in this sample may be carry-over from other donors' samples.

This chain connects TRBV18 to TRBJ1-5; D is perhaps TRBD1 (5 bases). Looked up from germline, CDR1 is KGHSH and CDR2 is LQKENI. V lost 3 bases and J lost 9, with 9 bases in between. The CDR3 consists of 12 residues. CDR3 nucleotides: TGTGCCAGCTCACCTCCGAGGGGGCCCCAGCATTTT. The encoded protein is CASSPPRGPQHF.

DNA of the CDR3: TGTGCCAGCAGCCCTAGGGGCCACGAGCAGTACTTC. This gives the protein CASSPRGHEQYF. The gene calls are TRBV6-5 and TRBJ2-7; a possible D gene is TRBD1 (5 bases). V was clipped by 6 bases and J by 5 bases, with 11 bases between them. The CDR3 runs to 12 residues. Germline V gene lookup returns CDR1 MNHEY and CDR2 SVGAGI.

This rearrangement joins TRBV27 to TRBJ1-1; TRBD1 matches 8 bases. In germline, CDR1 is MNHEY, CDR2 SMNVEV (reference sequence). V was clipped by 7 bases and J by 1 base; unmatched bases: 5. The CDR3 totals 14 residues. The CDR3 DNA is TGTGCCAGCATATCCGACAGGGGGAACACTGAAGCTTTCTTT. It yields the protein CASISDRGNTEAFF.

The table lists this clone with many counts. The chain has TRBV4-2 and TRBJ1-2, with 9 positions matching TRBD1. The germline gives CDR1 LGHNA, CDR2 YNFKEQ. The CDR3 consists of 15 residues. Trimming at V came to 2 bases and at J to 4 bases, leaving 5 bases not matched to a gene. CDR3 sequence (DNA): TGTGCCAGCAGCCAAACAGGGGGCTCAGGCTATGGCTACACCTTC. Its protein is CASSQTGGSGYGYTF.

The chain employs TRBV5-1 and TRBJ1-3; TRBD1 agrees at 7 bases. Per the germline V gene, CDR1 is SGHRS and CDR2 is YFSETQ. V shed 0 bases and J 4 bases; nucleotides not matched to a gene: 10. The CDR3 runs to 17 residues. CDR3 loop: CASSLGSTGALGNTIYF. In DNA, the CDR3 is TGCGCCAGCAGCTTGGGATCCACAGGGGCGCTGGGAAACACCATATATTTT.

The V and J genes are TRBV15 and TRBJ2-7, with D possibly called TRBD1 or TRBD2 (6 bases each). Per the germline V gene, CDR1 is LNHNV and CDR2 is YYDKDF (reference sequence). The CDR3 length is 19 residues. Trimming left V 4 bases short and J 5 bases short, with 30 bases between. CDR3 loop: CATSIGQTGAPYRPNEQYF. The DNA for the CDR3 is TGTGCCACCAGCATAGGTCAGACGGGGGCTCCCTACCGGCCTAACGAGCAGTACTTC.

The chain combines TRBV28 with TRBJ2-4, with unresolved D. The germline gives CDR1 MDHEN, CDR2 SYDVKM. This CDR3 is 15 amino acids long. V lost 4 bases and J 3 bases, leaving 13 bases between the germline ends. The CDR3 region is CASSSLSGGKNIQYF. The CDR3 DNA follows: TGTGCCAGCAGTTCCCTGTCGGGTGGCAAAAACATTCAGTACTTC.

The rearrangement links TRBV2 to TRBJ2-5; D gene unclear. The CDR3 spans 12 residues. The germline V gene has CDR1 SNHLY and CDR2 FYNNEI. Between the trimmed V and J ends, which lost 5 bases and 3 bases, there was a span of 7 bases. CDR3 DNA sequence: TGTGCCAGCAGTCAAAACAAAGAGACCCAGTACTTC. It encodes CASSQNKETQYF.

The chain joins TRBV19 to TRBJ1-2; no definite D call. Germline assignment: CDR1 LNHDA and CDR2 SQIVND (reference sequence). This CDR3 is 12 amino acids long. V dropped 2 bases and J dropped 3 bases, with 4 bases sitting between them. CDR3 region: CASSIFDYGYTF. In DNA form, the CDR3 reads TGTGCCAGTAGTATATTTGACTATGGCTACACCTTC.

The chain has TRBV28 and TRBJ2-3; the match to TRBD2 covers 11 bases. V trimming: 2 bases; J trimming: 5 bases; junction bases outside the gene matches: 12. The CDR3 consists of 18 residues. Germline assignment: CDR1 MDHEN and CDR2 SYDVKM. The CDR3 region is CASSLPPTLAGGGDTQYF. The CDR3 DNA reads TGTGCCAGCAGTTTACCCCCAACCCTAGCGGGAGGAGGAGATACGCAGTATTTT.

The V and J genes are TRBV5-1 and TRBJ2-2; possibly TRBD1 for D (6 bases). This CDR3 is 15 amino acids long. With 2 bases removed from V and 2 bases from J, the gap between germline ends came to 10 bases. CDR1 SGHRS and CDR2 YFSETQ come from the germline V gene. The CDR3 DNA is TGCGCCAGCAGCTTAGGGACATATAACACCGGGGAGCTGTTTTTT. This sequence encodes CASSLGTYNTGELFF.

There are a few counts of this clone. The rearrangement uses TRBV13 and TRBJ1-5, with D uncertain. The CDR3 covers 14 residues. V lost 0 bases and J lost 5, with 8 bases in between. The germline V gene has CDR1 PRHDT and CDR2 FYEKMQ (reference sequence). The CDR3: CASSLGRYYQPQHF. The CDR3 DNA follows: TGTGCCAGCAGCTTAGGCCGCTACTATCAGCCCCAGCATTTT.

The chain has TRBV5-1 and TRBJ2-7, with TRBD2 identical over 9 bases. The CDR3 contains 14 residues. After removal of 3 bases from V and 6 bases from J, the junction contained 7 bases not matched to a gene. The germline V gene has CDR1 SGHRS and CDR2 YFSETQ. The CDR3 loop reads CASSSGLAPSEQYF. The CDR3 DNA reads TGCGCCAGCAGCTCGGGACTAGCCCCGAGCGAGCAGTACTTC.

The J gene is TRBJ2-3, the V gene TRBV6-6; possible D gene TRBD2, 5 bases. Germline lookup yields CDR1 MNHNY and CDR2 SVGAGI (reference sequence). The CDR3 has 16 residues. V lost 7 bases and J 1 base, leaving 18 bases between the germline ends. CDR3 sequence (DNA): TGTGCCAGCACCTCAAGGCCAGCGGCCCGCACAGATACGCAGTATTTT. It is translated as CASTSRPAARTDTQYF.

V is TRBV25-1 and J is TRBJ2-7; D gene unclear. The CDR3 has 13 residues. V shed 5 bases and J shed 2 bases, with 10 bases lying between them. The germline V gene encodes CDR1 MGHDK and CDR2 SYGVNS. In DNA form, the CDR3 reads TGTGCCAGCAGTCGGGCCACAGCCTACGAGCAGTACTTC. Its protein is CASSRATAYEQYF.

The chain carries TRBV6-5 and TRBJ1-1; TRBD1 is a possible D gene (6 bases). The V end was cut by 2 bases, the J end by 3 bases, with 13 bases between. The CDR3 extends over 15 amino acids. From germline, CDR1 is MNHEY and CDR2 SVGAGI. The CDR3 spells CASSYGGRRDTEAFF. CDR3 nucleotides: TGTGCCAGCAGTTACGGGGGGCGCAGGGACACTGAAGCTTTCTTT.

This clone turned up a few times. The chain recombines TRBV7-2 with TRBJ2-3; the D is unclear. The CDR3 covers 11 residues. Per the germline V gene, CDR1 is SGHTA and CDR2 is FQGNSA. V was clipped by 3 bases and J by 7 bases, with 5 bases between them. CDR3 in DNA: TGTGCCAGCAGCTTCGCGTATACGCAGTATTTT. It encodes CASSFAYTQYF.

This clone was recorded a few times. This sequence joins TRBV2 and TRBJ2-4; 9 nucleotides align to TRBD2. With V trimmed by 0 bases and J by 7 bases, 7 bases remained unmatched. Germline values: CDR1 SNHLY, CDR2 FYNNEI. This CDR3 has 16 residues. CDR3 in DNA: TGTGCCAGCAGTGAAGCGCTTAGCGGGAGAGCGAACATTCAGTACTTC. As protein: CASSEALSGRANIQYF.

This chain uses TRBV5-1 with TRBJ2-7; 9 bases line up with TRBD1. CDR1 is SGHRS, CDR2 YFSETQ, per germline. The CDR3 length is 15 residues. The V and J ends lost 2 bases and 3 bases, in that order; junction bases with no gene match: 6. This CDR3 reads CASSFGGQGNYEQYF. The CDR3 nucleotides read TGCGCCAGCAGCTTCGGTGGACAGGGGAACTACGAGCAGTACTTC.

This clone was observed a handful of times. V is TRBV7-3 and J is TRBJ2-3, with unresolved D. Germline CDR1 is SGHTA and CDR2 is FQGTGA. The CDR3 spans 16 residues. Trimming pared 5 bases from V and 3 bases from J, leaving 18 bases between. The CDR3, as DNA: TGTGCCAGCAGCCGAGGTAGCTCCAGTGGTACAGATACGCAGTATTTT. Residues: CASSRGSSSGTDTQYF. Full variable domain (remainder filled in from reference TRBV7-3 and TRBJ2-3): GAGVSQTPSNKVTEKGKYVELRCDPISGHTALYWYRQSLGQGPEFLIYFQGTGAADDSGLPNDRFFAVRPEGSVSTLKIQRTERGDSAVYLCASSRGSSSGTDTQYFGPGTRLTVL.

The rearrangement uses TRBV7-8 and TRBJ2-7, with 15 positions matching TRBD2. This CDR3 comprises 17 residues. The germline V gene has CDR1 SGHVS and CDR2 FQNEAQ. V lost 4 bases and J lost 4; bases outside the gene matches: 8. The CDR3 protein is CASSSPGLAGGGYEQYF. CDR3 sequence (DNA): TGTGCCAGCAGCTCCCCGGGACTAGCGGGAGGAGGGTACGAGCAGTACTTC.

The chain links TRBV5-4 to TRBJ2-1, with D possibly being TRBD2 (5 bases). Germline CDR1 SGHNT, CDR2 YYREEE (reference sequence). CDR3 length: 16 residues. V lost 0 bases to trimming and J lost 0 bases, with 10 bases between them. The CDR3 loop is CASSLEASTSYNEQFF. The CDR3 DNA is TGTGCCAGCAGCTTGGAGGCTAGCACCTCCTACAATGAGCAGTTCTTC.

The chain employs TRBV11-2 and TRBJ2-5; 8 bases are a match to TRBD2. Germline CDR1 and CDR2: SGHAT and FQNNGV. V dropped 2 bases and J dropped 5; count of bases not matched to a gene: 7. The CDR3 runs 15 residues. CDR3 region: CASSLFPGGRETQYF. The CDR3 DNA is TGTGCCAGCAGCTTATTTCCTGGCGGGAGGGAGACCCAGTACTTC.

The chain links TRBV30 to TRBJ2-5; the match to TRBD2 covers 11 bases. The length of the CDR3 is 14 residues. The V and J ends lost 2 bases and 14 bases, in that order; junction bases with no gene match: 13. Germline V gene data show CDR1 as GTSNPN and CDR2 as SVGIG (reference sequence). CDR3 sequence: CAWSRLAGGPAFYF. The CDR3 region has the DNA TGTGCCTGGAGTCGGCTAGCGGGAGGTCCGGCCTTTTACTTC.

The chain has TRBV5-1 and TRBJ2-3, with a possible D match to TRBD1 (6 bases). V was pared by 0 bases and J by 5 bases, with 13 bases between. The CDR3 spans 15 residues. Germline V gene sequence: CDR1 SGHRS, CDR2 YFSETQ. DNA of the CDR3: TGCGCCAGCAGCTTGGGGACAGTTGTGGAAGATACGCAGTATTTT. Protein product: CASSLGTVVEDTQYF.

The chain is built from TRBV9 and TRBJ1-3; 7 bases are a match to TRBD1. V shed 4 bases and J 0 bases; nucleotides not matched to a gene: 13. CDR3 size: 18 residues. The germline gives CDR1 SGDLS, CDR2 YYNGEE. The DNA of the CDR3 is TGTGCCAGCAGCAATCGTCCGGGACAGCAGTCCTCTGGAAACACCATATATTTT. This codes for CASSNRPGQQSSGNTIYF.

The V gene is TRBV27, the J gene TRBJ2-7, with TRBD2 as a possible D gene (5 bases). V shed 0 bases and J shed 0 bases, with 15 bases lying between them. The CDR3 length is 17 residues. Germline V gene lookup returns CDR1 MNHEY and CDR2 SMNVEV (reference sequence). This CDR3 is CASSLSGNQRTSYEQYF. The CDR3 region has the DNA TGTGCCAGCAGTTTATCCGGCAACCAGCGGACCTCCTACGAGCAGTACTTC.

The rearrangement joins TRBV27 to TRBJ1-1; D is unresolved. The V end was cut by 5 bases, the J end by 7 bases, with 17 bases between. The germline V gene has CDR1 MNHEY and CDR2 SMNVEV (reference sequence). The CDR3 loop spans 14 amino acids. CDR3 region: CASSPSAGWGEAFF. The CDR3 DNA reads TGTGCCAGCAGTCCCTCGGCGGGATGGGGTGAAGCTTTCTTT.

The chain links TRBV30 to TRBJ2-7, with 8 bases lining up with TRBD1. This CDR3 contains 15 residues. CDR1 and CDR2 from the germline V gene are GTSNPN and SVGIG (reference sequence). Losses at the gene ends were 0 bases for V and 0 bases for J; bases not matched to a gene: 4. CDR3 sequence (DNA): TGTGCCTGGAGTGTTTGGGACAGGAGCTCCTACGAGCAGTACTTC. Encoded protein: CAWSVWDRSSYEQYF.

There are many counts of this clone. This chain connects TRBV9 to TRBJ2-7; D might be TRBD1 (6 bases). In germline, CDR1 is SGDLS, CDR2 YYNGEE. V was pared by 3 bases and J by 7 bases, with 17 bases between. The CDR3 runs to 14 residues. The CDR3 sequence is CASSATTGRGEQYF. Written as DNA, the CDR3 is TGTGCCAGCAGCGCCACGACAGGTCGAGGTGAGCAGTACTTC.

With regard to this clone: The sample has other DNA sequences that encode this CDR3 too. This sequence joins TRBV2 and TRBJ2-7, with D possibly matching TRBD2 (5 bases). The V end lost 6 bases, the J end lost 2 bases, and 5 bases lay between the germline ends. The germline V gene has CDR1 SNHLY and CDR2 FYNNEI. This CDR3 is 11 amino acids long. CDR3 protein: CASRLAYEQYF. In DNA, the CDR3 is TGTGCCAGCAGACTAGCCTACGAGCAGTACTTC. Together with reference TRBV2 and TRBJ2-7, the CDR3 gives the full variable domain: EPEVTQTPSHQVTQMGQEVILRCVPISNHLYFYWYRQILGQKVEFLVSFYNNEISEKSEIFDDQFSVERPDGSNFTLKIRSTKLEDSAMYFCASRLAYEQYFGPGTRLTVT.

This clone was observed a handful of times. The junction departs from the called germline gene at one end, perhaps through a read error. The CDR3 sequence: CASSYGDF. As DNA, the CDR3 is TGTGCCAGCAGTTACGGAGATTTT. The V gene is TRBV6-5, the J gene TRBJ2-3; D remains unclear. CDR3 size: 8 residues. Germline lookup yields CDR1 MNHEY and CDR2 SVGAGI.